This T cell receptor (beta chain) was found in a study of T cells in women clearing cervical HPV infection. Study background: Case blood was drawn when the lesion was first found; control blood after infection became undetectable. Only a few women had HLA typing results available. Case blood was drawn a median approximately 150 days after lesion detection.

CDR1 and CDR2 (germline): SEHNR, FQNEAQ (reference sequence). The length of the CDR3 is 15 residues. The protocol was immunoSEQ multiplex PCR, while the TCRdb copy is restricted to in-frame clones and leaves out a portion. Across tens of thousands of clones, the top ten clones capture 8.5% to 14% of the sample. In the case of this clone: The CDR3 end is not reached by the read, which stops 3 residues before it; the germline J gene fills it in.

Dot-blot hybridization genotyped cervical HPV amplified with MY09/MY11 PCR. Sequencing was done on a sample of blood buffy coat. This clonotype was obtained from a woman between 18 and 75 years old with a cervical HPV16 infection that either progressed to CIN3+ or cleared (not recorded which). The rearrangement joins TRBV7-9 to TRBJ2-3; the match to TRBD2 covers 10 bases. The CDR3 spells CASSPGLARAEPQYF. The CDR3 bases that were read are TGTGCCAGCAGCCCGGGACTAGCGCGCGCGGAGCCG.